In this sample, the clone carrying this T cell receptor beta chain turned up once. Antigen: not known. The sample comes from a study of shared clonotypes between healthy human individuals. Across the study: CD4 naive cells filled three plates per donor, CD4 memory three, CD8 naive two and CD8 memory one.

The donors, all of them Caucasian adults, lived in Nashville, Tennessee. Some clones are missing from TCRdb's copy, which holds only in-frame ones; the method was immunoSEQ multiplex PCR. The sample comprises around 1.5 million clones, 95% to 99% of which are singletons, and about 0.4% rests with the top ten. V was clipped by 0 bases and J by 4 bases; unmatched bases: 9. This CDR3 comprises 17 residues. Germline lookup yields CDR1 SGDLS and CDR2 YYNGEE. Study-wide results and limits: Sequencing depth was expected to influence donor clonotype sharing.

The chain links TRBV9 to TRBJ1-4, with 7 bases identical to TRBD1. This receptor was identified in a man younger than 40 in good health. The sequenced sample consisted of naive CD4+ T cells sorted from blood. Subset described: CD45RA+ positively selected. In DNA, the CDR3 is TGTGCCAGCAGCGTAGACCCCCAGGGGGGGGTTAATGAAAAACTGTTTTTT. It translates to CASSVDPQGGVNEKLFF.